A selection of T cell receptor beta chains follows, all from one sample in a study of preoperative IRX-2 immunotherapy in early breast cancer. Sequenced by immunoSEQ multiplex PCR; TCRdb stores in-frame clones only, minus some. The top ten hold roughly 6.5% of the sample, which has 30,000 to 35,000 clones, about 95% seen once. Specimen collection occurred from a patient treated with IRX-2 immunotherapy. These receptors were taken from a human donor with breast cancer. The CDR3 runs from the conserved cysteine through the conserved F or W. A D gene is named only where the DNA matches it firmly. Rows may omit the clone size; those that give it use once, few, many or a size class.

D: NA; length: 13; J: TRBJ2-7; V: TRBV25-1; size: NA; DNA: TGTGCCAGCAGTGAATATGGTGGTGACGAGCAGTACTTC; CDR3: CASSEYGGDEQYF
D: NA; length: 15; J: TRBJ1-3; V: TRBV5-6; size: few; DNA: TGTGCCAGCAGCTTGGGGGGTTTCTCTGGAAACACCATATATTTT; CDR3: CASSLGGFSGNTIYF
D: NA; length: 15; J: TRBJ2-7; V: TRBV19; size: NA; DNA: TGTGCCAGTAGTATCCCAGGCCGTTTGTCCTACGAGCAGTACTTC; CDR3: CASSIPGRLSYEQYF
D: NA; length: 15; J: TRBJ1-1; V: TRBV27; size: NA; DNA: TGTGCCAGCAGTTTATTCCAGGGGAGCGACACTGAAGCTTTCTTT; CDR3: CASSLFQGSDTEAFF
D: TRBD1; length: 15; J: TRBJ2-5; V: TRBV7-6; size: NA; DNA: TGTGCCAGCAGCGAAGGACAGGGTCGGAGGGAGACCCAGTACTTC; CDR3: CASSEGQGRRETQYF
D: NA; length: 13; J: TRBJ1-5; V: TRBV21-1; size: NA; DNA: TGTGTCCGGGGGCGTGGGGTCAATCAGCCCCAGCATTTT; CDR3: CVRGRGVNQPQHF
D: NA; length: 15; J: TRBJ2-2; V: TRBV5-1; size: NA; DNA: TGCGCCAGCAGCTTGGGTGGGGCTCGGACCGGGGAGCTGTTTTTT; CDR3: CASSLGGARTGELFF
D: NA; length: 12; J: TRBJ2-1; V: TRBV21-1; size: NA; DNA: TGTGCCAGCAGCGGGAGGGTTAATGAGCAGTTCTTC; CDR3: CASSGRVNEQFF
D: NA; length: 12; J: TRBJ1-4; V: TRBV4-3; size: NA; DNA: TGCGCCAGCAGCCCTAACTATGAAAAACTGTTTTTT; CDR3: CASSPNYEKLFF
D: TRBD2; length: 18; J: TRBJ2-3; V: TRBV27; size: NA; DNA: TGTGCCAGCAGTGAGGGACGCGGGAGCCCCTCAGGGTCCGATACGCAGTATTTT; CDR3: CASSEGRGSPSGSDTQYF
D: NA; length: 13; J: TRBJ2-7; V: TRBV7-9; size: NA; DNA: TGTGCCAGCAGCTCCTCTGTAGGCTACGAGCAGTACTTC; CDR3: CASSSSVGYEQYF
D: NA; length: 13; J: TRBJ1-6; V: TRBV18; size: NA; DNA: TGTGCCAGCTCCCGACTTTTGGATTCACCCCTCCACTTT; CDR3: CASSRLLDSPLHF
D: NA; length: 18; J: TRBJ2-7; V: TRBV11-1; size: NA; DNA: TGTGCCAGCAGCTTAGCCTCGGGGTGGGGGGCCGTCGCCTACGAGCAGTACTTC; CDR3: CASSLASGWGAVAYEQYF
D: NA; length: 17; J: TRBJ1-4; V: TRBV9; size: NA; DNA: TGTGCCAGCAGCGTAGGTGGAGAGGGGGCAACTAATGAAAAACTGTTTTTT; CDR3: CASSVGGEGATNEKLFF
D: NA; length: 12; J: TRBJ2-5; V: TRBV14; size: NA; DNA: TGTGCCAGCAGTCCGGGGCTCGAAACCCAGTACTTC; CDR3: CASSPGLETQYF
D: TRBD2; length: 15; J: TRBJ2-3; V: TRBV6-1; size: NA; DNA: TGTGCCACCCGGAGGCTAGCGGGGGGCACAGATACGCAGTATTTT; CDR3: CATRRLAGGTDTQYF
D: TRBD2; length: 15; J: TRBJ2-3; V: TRBV10-1; size: NA; DNA: TGCGCCAGCAGTGATCCGGGGGGGCCGATAGATACGCAGTATTTT; CDR3: CASSDPGGPIDTQYF
D: NA; length: 14; J: TRBJ2-3; V: TRBV9; size: NA; DNA: TGTGCCAGCAGCCCCCGGACCTACACAGATACGCAGTATTTT; CDR3: CASSPRTYTDTQYF
D: TRBD2; length: 15; J: TRBJ2-7; V: TRBV7-2; size: NA; DNA: TGTGCCAGCAGCTTAGCCGGGACTAGCGGCTACGAGCAGTACTTC; CDR3: CASSLAGTSGYEQYF
D: TRBD1; length: 13; J: TRBJ2-7; V: TRBV4-3; size: NA; DNA: TGCGCCAGCAGCCACCCATCAGGGGGAGAGCAGTACTTC; CDR3: CASSHPSGGEQYF
D: TRBD2; length: 17; J: TRBJ2-5; V: TRBV7-7; size: NA; DNA: TGTGCTAGCAGCCCAGGACTAGCGGGAGGGGGTCAAGAGACCCAGTACTTC; CDR3: CASSPGLAGGGQETQYF
D: NA; length: 13; J: TRBJ2-5; V: TRBV28; size: NA; DNA: TGTGCCAGCACTAAGGGGGGCGGGGAGACCCAGTACTTC; CDR3: CASTKGGGETQYF
D: TRBD1; length: 13; J: TRBJ2-7; V: TRBV28; size: NA; DNA: TGTGCCAGCAGTTTCCCGGGACAGTACGAGCAGTACTTC; CDR3: CASSFPGQYEQYF
D: TRBD1; length: 14; J: TRBJ1-2; V: TRBV5-8; size: NA; DNA: TGTGCCAGCAGCTTTCGGGACAGGGGGGATGGCTACACCTTC; CDR3: CASSFRDRGDGYTF
D: TRBD1; length: 15; J: TRBJ1-6; V: TRBV9; size: NA; DNA: TGTGCCAGCAGCGTAGATAGGACAGGTAATTCACCCCTCCACTTT; CDR3: CASSVDRTGNSPLHF
D: NA; length: 16; J: TRBJ1-5; V: TRBV5-5; size: NA; DNA: TGTGCCAGCAGCTTGAGGCTGGATTCTGGCAATCAGCCCCAGCATTTT; CDR3: CASSLRLDSGNQPQHF
D: NA; length: 13; J: TRBJ1-1; V: TRBV30; size: NA; DNA: TGTGCCTGGAGTGTACAGTTTTGGACTGAAGCTTTCTTT; CDR3: CAWSVQFWTEAFF
D: NA; length: 14; J: TRBJ2-5; V: TRBV19; size: NA; DNA: TGTGCCAGTGGCCCGACAGGGAGGATGGAGACCCAGTACTTC; CDR3: CASGPTGRMETQYF
D: NA; length: 13; J: TRBJ2-2; V: TRBV4-1; size: NA; DNA: TGCGCCAGCAGCCGGGGGTTAACCGGGGAGCTGTTTTTT; CDR3: CASSRGLTGELFF
D: NA; length: 11; J: TRBJ2-7; V: TRBV20-1; size: NA; DNA: TGCAGTGCGAGTAGTGGGTACGAGCAGTACTTC; CDR3: CSASSGYEQYF
D: NA; length: 14; J: TRBJ1-2; V: TRBV7-2; size: NA; DNA: TGTGCCAGCAGCTTAAACGGCGCTAACTATGGCTACACCTTC; CDR3: CASSLNGANYGYTF
D: TRBD2; length: 13; J: TRBJ2-5; V: TRBV12-5; size: NA; DNA: TGTGCTAGTGGTTTGGGACTAGCGGAGACCCAGTACTTC; CDR3: CASGLGLAETQYF
D: TRBD2; length: 12; J: TRBJ2-4; V: TRBV2; size: NA; DNA: TGTGCCAGCACCGGGGGGGCGAACATTCAGTACTTC; CDR3: CASTGGANIQYF
D: TRBD2; length: 16; J: TRBJ2-2; V: TRBV9; size: NA; DNA: TGTGCCAGCAGCCTAAATAGCGGGGCCAACACCGGGGAGCTGTTTTTT; CDR3: CASSLNSGANTGELFF
D: TRBD2; length: 13; J: TRBJ2-5; V: TRBV6-5; size: NA; DNA: TGTGCCAGCCTCTCGGGAGGCCAAGAGACCCAGTACTTC; CDR3: CASLSGGQETQYF
D: NA; length: 13; J: TRBJ2-3; V: TRBV30; size: once; DNA: TGTGCCTGGATTAGGAGGGGGGCTGATACGCAGTATTTT; CDR3: CAWIRRGADTQYF
D: NA; length: 13; J: TRBJ1-2; V: TRBV6-6; size: once; DNA: TGTGCCAGCAGTTACTCGAATAACAATGGCTACACCTTC; CDR3: CASSYSNNNGYTF
D: NA; length: 15; J: TRBJ1-5; V: TRBV21-1; size: NA; DNA: TGTGCCTGCCCTATGAGCCGGGACGGCAATCAGCCCCAGCATTTT; CDR3: CACPMSRDGNQPQHF
D: TRBD2; length: 15; J: TRBJ2-3; V: TRBV19; size: NA; DNA: TGTGCCAGTAGTATAACGGGGGGTAGCACAGATACGCAGTATTTT; CDR3: CASSITGGSTDTQYF
D: TRBD1; length: 13; J: TRBJ2-7; V: TRBV30; size: NA; DNA: TGTGCCTGGAGTCGGGACAGCTCCTACGAGCAGTACTTC; CDR3: CAWSRDSSYEQYF
D: NA; length: 13; J: TRBJ2-5; V: TRBV30; size: NA; DNA: TGTGCCTGGAGTAATCCGGGACGGCAGACCCAGTACTTC; CDR3: CAWSNPGRQTQYF
D: TRBD2; length: 14; J: TRBJ2-3; V: TRBV5-1; size: NA; DNA: TGCGCCAGCAGCTTGGGGACTAGCAGAGATACGCAGTATTTT; CDR3: CASSLGTSRDTQYF
D: TRBD2; length: 18; J: TRBJ2-7; V: TRBV10-2; size: NA; DNA: TGCGCCAGCATTAGGACAGGGGGGACTAGCGGGGGGACCTACGAGCAGTACTTC; CDR3: CASIRTGGTSGGTYEQYF
D: NA; length: 12; J: TRBJ1-4; V: TRBV6-1; size: few; DNA: TGTGCCAGCAGACTGTTAAATGAAAAACTGTTTTTT; CDR3: CASRLLNEKLFF
D: NA; length: 13; J: TRBJ2-1; V: TRBV6-5; size: NA; DNA: TGTGCCAGCACCCAGGGAGAAATTAATGAGCAGTTCTTC; CDR3: CASTQGEINEQFF
D: NA; length: 14; J: TRBJ2-2; V: TRBV4-3; size: NA; DNA: TGCGCCAGCAGCCAAGGACCAAACACCGGGGAGCTGTTTTTT; CDR3: CASSQGPNTGELFF
D: NA; length: 19; J: TRBJ1-5; V: TRBV7-8; size: NA; DNA: TGTGCCAGCAGCTTACTTAAGGCAAGGGGGTTGGGGGGGTATCAGCCCCAGCATTTT; CDR3: CASSLLKARGLGGYQPQHF
D: NA; length: 13; J: TRBJ1-1; V: TRBV27; size: NA; DNA: TGTGCCAGCAGTTTAGGCAGGAACACTGAAGCTTTCTTT; CDR3: CASSLGRNTEAFF
D: NA; length: 14; J: TRBJ1-2; V: TRBV5-4; size: NA; DNA: TGTGCCAGCAGCTTGGGGGCAGCCGTCTATGGCTACACCTTC; CDR3: CASSLGAAVYGYTF
D: NA; length: 15; J: TRBJ2-3; V: TRBV27; size: NA; DNA: TGTGCCACTGCGGTTAGCGCCCGCCTCGGGGATACGCAGTATTTT; CDR3: CATAVSARLGDTQYF
D: NA; length: 18; J: TRBJ2-1; V: TRBV9; size: NA; DNA: TGTGCCAGCAGCGCACCTCAACCCTCTAGCCGGGGCTACAATGAGCAGTTCTTC; CDR3: CASSAPQPSSRGYNEQFF
D: NA; length: 15; J: TRBJ2-2; V: TRBV7-2; size: NA; DNA: TGTGCCAGCAGCTCCCAGACCTCCGTAGTGGAGGAGCTGTTTTTT; CDR3: CASSSQTSVVEELFF
D: TRBD1; length: 15; J: TRBJ2-6; V: TRBV28; size: NA; DNA: TGTGCCAGCAGCCGCAGGGGGCGAGGGGCCAACGTCCTGACTTTC; CDR3: CASSRRGRGANVLTF
D: TRBD2; length: 14; J: TRBJ2-2; V: TRBV4-2; size: NA; DNA: TGTGCCAGCAGGGGACTAGCTAACACCGGGGAGCTGTTTTTT; CDR3: CASRGLANTGELFF
D: NA; length: 13; J: TRBJ1-5; V: TRBV9; size: NA; DNA: TGTGCCAGCAGCGTACAAGGGGTTCAGCCCCAGCATTTT; CDR3: CASSVQGVQPQHF
D: TRBD2; length: 18; J: TRBJ2-3; V: TRBV4-2; size: NA; DNA: TGTGCCAGCAGCCAAGATCAATGGACTAGCGGGGGTACAGATACGCAGTATTTT; CDR3: CASSQDQWTSGGTDTQYF
D: TRBD2; length: 15; J: TRBJ2-7; V: TRBV6-5; size: once; DNA: TGTGCCAGCAGTTACCAGCGGGGCCCTACCTACGAGCAGTACTTC; CDR3: CASSYQRGPTYEQYF